The source of this TCR beta chain is a study of chemoradiotherapy in HPV16-positive cancers. Findings and limits, study-wide: The functional HPV-specific definition rests on just a couple of HPV16-positive patients.

Clones were sequenced by immunoSEQ multiplex PCR, and TCRdb holds only the in-frame ones, with some missing. The data show approximately 52,000 clones, with around nine tenths seen just once and more than 3% held by the top ten. This clone has a single count. Its antigen is unidentified. V was clipped by 4 bases and J by 4 bases, with 13 bases between them. Germline CDR1 reads LNHNV; CDR2 reads YYDKDF (reference sequence). The CDR3 is 15 amino acids. The receptor was derived from a human donor with HPV-associated anogenital cancer. Sequenced material: blood, taken from a patient who underwent chemoradiotherapy. This sequence joins TRBV15 and TRBJ1-4; D gene ambiguous. CDR3 sequence: CATSIRPGGNEKLFF. The CDR3 DNA sequence: TGTGCCACCAGCATCCGTCCGGGAGGTAATGAAAAACTGTTTTTT.